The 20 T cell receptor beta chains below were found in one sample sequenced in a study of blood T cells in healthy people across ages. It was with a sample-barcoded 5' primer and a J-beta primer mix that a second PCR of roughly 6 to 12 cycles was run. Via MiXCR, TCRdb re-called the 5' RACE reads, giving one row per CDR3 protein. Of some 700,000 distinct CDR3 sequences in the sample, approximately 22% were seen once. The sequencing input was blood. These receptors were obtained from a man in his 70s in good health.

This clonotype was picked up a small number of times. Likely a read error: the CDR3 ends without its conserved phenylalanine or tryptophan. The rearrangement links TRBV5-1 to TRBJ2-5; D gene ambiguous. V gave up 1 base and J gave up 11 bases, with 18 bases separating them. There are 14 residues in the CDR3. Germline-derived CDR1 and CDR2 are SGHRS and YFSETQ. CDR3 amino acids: CASSLTELGTEQYV. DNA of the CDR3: TGCGCCAGCAGCTTGACGGAGCTTGGAACCGAACAGTACGTC.

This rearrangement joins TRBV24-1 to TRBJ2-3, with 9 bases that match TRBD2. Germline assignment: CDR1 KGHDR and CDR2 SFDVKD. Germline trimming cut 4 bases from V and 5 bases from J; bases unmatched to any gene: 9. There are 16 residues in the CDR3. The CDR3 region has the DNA TGTGCCACCAGTGACCGTAGCGGGAGTGGGGGAGATACGCAGTATTTT. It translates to CATSDRSGSGGDTQYF.

CDR3 loop: CAISGVSGGGTDTQYF. CDR3 in DNA: TGTGCCATCAGTGGGGTTAGCGGGGGAGGCACAGATACGCAGTATTTT. The chain recombines TRBV10-3 with TRBJ2-3; TRBD2 matches at 9 bases. Germline V CDR1 and CDR2: ENHRY, SYGVKD. The CDR3 spans 16 residues. Trimming removed 4 bases from V and 1 base from J; junction bases left unmatched: 6.

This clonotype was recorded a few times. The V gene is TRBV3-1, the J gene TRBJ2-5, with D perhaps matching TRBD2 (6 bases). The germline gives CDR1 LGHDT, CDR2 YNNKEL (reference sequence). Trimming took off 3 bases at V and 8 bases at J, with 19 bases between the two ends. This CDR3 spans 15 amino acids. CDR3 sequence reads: CASSHGAGTSGTQYF. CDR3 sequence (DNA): TGTGCCAGCAGCCATGGGGCGGGGACCTCAGGAACCCAGTACTTC.

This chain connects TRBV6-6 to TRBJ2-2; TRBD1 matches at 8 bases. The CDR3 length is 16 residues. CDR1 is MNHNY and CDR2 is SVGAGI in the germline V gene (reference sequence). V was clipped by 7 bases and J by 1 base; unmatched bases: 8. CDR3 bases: TGTGCCAGCAAAAACAGGGGGATGATGAACACCGGGGAGCTGTTTTTT. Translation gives CASKNRGMMNTGELFF.

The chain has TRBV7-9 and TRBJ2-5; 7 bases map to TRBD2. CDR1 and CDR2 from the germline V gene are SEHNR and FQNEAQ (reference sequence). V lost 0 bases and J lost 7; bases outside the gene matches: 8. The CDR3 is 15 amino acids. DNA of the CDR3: TGTGCCAGCAGCTTAGCGACTAGCCGGGGTGGGACCCAGTACTTC. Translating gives CASSLATSRGGTQYF.

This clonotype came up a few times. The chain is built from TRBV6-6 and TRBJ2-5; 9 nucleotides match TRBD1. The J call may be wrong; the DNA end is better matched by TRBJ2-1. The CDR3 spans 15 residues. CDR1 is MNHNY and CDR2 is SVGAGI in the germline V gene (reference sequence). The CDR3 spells CASSTGQGLHNEQFF. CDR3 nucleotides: TGTGCCAGCAGTACCGGACAGGGGCTACACAATGAGCAGTTCTTC.

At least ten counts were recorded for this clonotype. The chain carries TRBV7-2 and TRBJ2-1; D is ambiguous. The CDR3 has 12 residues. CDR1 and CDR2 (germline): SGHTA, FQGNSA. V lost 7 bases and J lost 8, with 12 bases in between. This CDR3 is CASKTWGHEQFF. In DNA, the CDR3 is TGTGCCAGCAAAACCTGGGGTCATGAGCAGTTCTTC.

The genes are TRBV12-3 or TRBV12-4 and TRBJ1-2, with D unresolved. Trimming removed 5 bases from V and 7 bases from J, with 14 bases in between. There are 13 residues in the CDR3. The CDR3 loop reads CASSRTASGGYTF. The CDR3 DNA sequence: TGTGCCAGCAGTCGGACGGCTTCTGGTGGCTACACCTTC.

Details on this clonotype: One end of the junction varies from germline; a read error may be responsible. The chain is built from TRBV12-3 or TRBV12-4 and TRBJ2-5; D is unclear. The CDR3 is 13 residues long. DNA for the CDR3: TGTGCCAGCAGCACTATGGGCCAAGACACCCAGTACTTC. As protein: CASSTMGQDTQYF.

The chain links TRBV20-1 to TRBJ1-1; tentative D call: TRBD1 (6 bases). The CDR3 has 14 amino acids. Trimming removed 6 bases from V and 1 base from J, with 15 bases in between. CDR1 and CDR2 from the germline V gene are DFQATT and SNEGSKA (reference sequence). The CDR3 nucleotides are TGCAGTGCCGGGGGGGGGGCGCAGAACACTGAAGCTTTCTTT. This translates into CSAGGGAQNTEAFF.

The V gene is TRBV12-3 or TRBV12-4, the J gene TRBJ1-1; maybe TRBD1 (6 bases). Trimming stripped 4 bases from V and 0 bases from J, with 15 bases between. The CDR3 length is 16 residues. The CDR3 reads CASSSPQGLLNTEAFF. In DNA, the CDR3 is TGTGCCAGCAGTTCCCCTCAGGGGCTACTGAACACTGAAGCTTTCTTT.

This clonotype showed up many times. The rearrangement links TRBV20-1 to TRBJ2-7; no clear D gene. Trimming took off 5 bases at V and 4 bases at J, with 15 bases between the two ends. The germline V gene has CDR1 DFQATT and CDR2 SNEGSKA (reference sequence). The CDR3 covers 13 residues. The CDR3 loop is CSAPAAGLYEQYF. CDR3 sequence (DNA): TGCAGTGCTCCCGCGGCAGGCTTATACGAGCAGTACTTC.

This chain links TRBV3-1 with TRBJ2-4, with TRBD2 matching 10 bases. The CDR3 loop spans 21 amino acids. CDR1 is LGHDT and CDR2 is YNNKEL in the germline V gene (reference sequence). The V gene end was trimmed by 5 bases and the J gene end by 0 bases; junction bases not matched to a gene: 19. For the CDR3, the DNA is TGTGCCAGCAGCTCCGAGGTAGGCCTAGCGGGAGTGGGACGAGCCAAAAACATTCAGTACTTC. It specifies CASSSEVGLAGVGRAKNIQYF.

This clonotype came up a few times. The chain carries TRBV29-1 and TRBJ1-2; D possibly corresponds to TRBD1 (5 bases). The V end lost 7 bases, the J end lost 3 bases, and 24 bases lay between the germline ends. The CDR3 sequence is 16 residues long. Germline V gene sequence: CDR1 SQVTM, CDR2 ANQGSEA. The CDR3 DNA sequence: TGCAGCGCTCGGCGGGTGGACACACCTCTTGACTATGGCTACACCTTC. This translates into CSARRVDTPLDYGYTF.

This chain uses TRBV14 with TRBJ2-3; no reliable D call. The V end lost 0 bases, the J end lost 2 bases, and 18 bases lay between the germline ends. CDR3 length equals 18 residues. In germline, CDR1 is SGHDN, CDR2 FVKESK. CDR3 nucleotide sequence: TGTGCCAGCAGCCAAGAATTGGTGAGAGATTACCACACAGATACGCAGTATTTT. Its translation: CASSQELVRDYHTDTQYF.

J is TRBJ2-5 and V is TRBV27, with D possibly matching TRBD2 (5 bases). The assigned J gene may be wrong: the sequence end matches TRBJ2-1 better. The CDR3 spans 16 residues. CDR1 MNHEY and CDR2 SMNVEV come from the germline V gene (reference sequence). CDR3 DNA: TGTGCCAGCAGTGATACCGGAGGACGGAATGGCAATGAGCAGTTCTTC. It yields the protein CASSDTGGRNGNEQFF.

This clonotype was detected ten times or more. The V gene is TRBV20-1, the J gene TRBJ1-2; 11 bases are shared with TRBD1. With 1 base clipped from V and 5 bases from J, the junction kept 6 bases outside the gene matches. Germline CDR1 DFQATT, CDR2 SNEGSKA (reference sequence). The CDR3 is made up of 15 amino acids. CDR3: CSARGTGGSQYGYTF. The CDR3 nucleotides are TGCAGTGCTAGAGGGACAGGGGGCAGCCAATATGGCTACACCTTC.

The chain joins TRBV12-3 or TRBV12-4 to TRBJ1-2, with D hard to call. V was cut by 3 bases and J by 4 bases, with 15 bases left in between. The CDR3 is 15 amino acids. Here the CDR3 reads CASSFRTVRAYGYTF. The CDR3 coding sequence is TGTGCCAGCAGTTTTAGGACGGTGCGGGCCTATGGCTACACCTTC.

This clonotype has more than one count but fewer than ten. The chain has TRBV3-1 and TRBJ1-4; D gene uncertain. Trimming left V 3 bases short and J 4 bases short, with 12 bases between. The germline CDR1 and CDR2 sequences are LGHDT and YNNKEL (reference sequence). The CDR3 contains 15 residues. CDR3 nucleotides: TGTGCCAGCAGCCACATGGGCGCGGTTAATGAAAAACTGTTTTTT. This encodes CASSHMGAVNEKLFF.